Below, 8 T cell receptor beta chains from the same sample are listed, as sequenced in a study of Ad26.COV2.S vaccination and SARS-CoV-2 variants. Measured with immunoSEQ multiplex PCR; TCRdb has only the in-frame clones, and not every one. The table includes 200,000 to 250,000 clones, 88% detected once. Noted treatment: some 20 received Ad26.COV2.S at low or high dose, single or two shots; 5 received placebo; per-sample allocation not given. The study sampled participants on day 63 after the first vaccine or placebo injection. The specimen comprised peripheral blood, sampled in a trial of Ad26.COV2.S vaccine versus placebo. These receptors originate from a person aged 18-60 years who received the Ad26.COV2.S COVID-19 vaccine or a placebo.

This chain connects TRBV30 to TRBJ2-3; perhaps TRBD1 as D (5 bases). CDR1 is GTSNPN and CDR2 is SVGIG in the germline V gene (reference sequence). The CDR3 is made up of 14 amino acids. V dropped 1 base and J dropped 2 bases, with 10 bases sitting between them. The CDR3 region is CAWSEDSFTDTQYF. Here the CDR3 DNA reads TGTGCCTGGAGTGAAGACAGCTTCACAGATACGCAGTATTTT. Complete variable domain (other parts from reference TRBV30 and TRBJ2-3): SQTIHQWPATLVQPVGSPLSLECTVEGTSNPNLYWYRQAAGRGLQLLFYSVGIGQISSEVPQNLSASRPQDRQFILSSKKLLLSDSGFYLCAWSEDSFTDTQYFGPGTRLTVL.

The chain links TRBV12-3 or TRBV12-4 to TRBJ2-2, with no clear D. This CDR3 has 13 amino acids. Trimming left V 8 bases short and J 5 bases short, with 12 bases between. The CDR3 region is CASLLVATGELFF. CDR3 DNA sequence: TGTGCCAGCCTTCTTGTGGCAACCGGGGAGCTGTTTTTT.

V gene TRBV7-2 combines with J gene TRBJ1-4; no reliable D call. V dropped 1 base and J dropped 3 bases, with 9 bases sitting between them. Germline CDR1 SGHTA, CDR2 FQGNSA. The CDR3 runs 15 residues. The CDR3 spells CASSLGLNPNEKLFF. CDR3 coding DNA: TGTGCCAGCAGCTTAGGGCTGAATCCTAATGAAAAACTGTTTTTT.

The chain carries TRBV24-1 and TRBJ1-5; perhaps TRBD1 as D (5 bases). This CDR3 is 15 amino acids long. The V end was cut by 3 bases, the J end by 3 bases, with 11 bases between. The germline gives CDR1 KGHDR, CDR2 SFDVKD. The chain's CDR3 is CATSDPGPDNQPQHF. The CDR3, as DNA: TGTGCCACCAGTGATCCGGGACCCGACAATCAGCCCCAGCATTTT.

In DNA, the CDR3 is TGTGCCATCAGTGAGCCGACAGGACCCACGTTGAACGAGCAGTACTTC. This codes for CAISEPTGPTLNEQYF. The chain joins TRBV10-3 to TRBJ2-7, with D tentatively TRBD1 (6 bases). Germline-derived CDR1 and CDR2 are ENHRY and SYGVKD. The V end lost 2 bases, the J end lost 5 bases, and 19 bases lay between the germline ends. The CDR3 consists of 16 residues.

The V call is TRBV28, the J call TRBJ2-5, with D possibly matching TRBD1 (7 bases). The CDR3 covers 15 residues. Germline V gives CDR1 MDHEN, CDR2 SYDVKM. V lost 4 bases and J 1 base, leaving 13 bases between the germline ends. The CDR3 bases are TGTGCCAGCAGTTCCGGGGGACAGCTCCAAGAGACCCAGTACTTC. It codes for CASSSGGQLQETQYF.

This clone appeared a single time. This chain uses TRBV3-1 (or the pseudogene TRBV3-2) with TRBJ2-3; TRBD1 agrees at 10 bases. Trimming took 1 base from V and 0 from J; bases not matched to a gene: 10. This CDR3 spans 19 amino acids. CDR1 is LGHDT, CDR2 YNNKEL, per germline (reference sequence). The CDR3 loop is CASSQAVPGQGKSTDTQYF. The CDR3 DNA follows: TGTGCCAGCAGCCAAGCCGTTCCGGGACAGGGGAAAAGCACAGATACGCAGTATTTT.

This chain uses TRBV29-1 with TRBJ2-7; D is possibly TRBD1 (7 bases). The CDR3 sequence is 12 residues long. Trimming stripped 0 bases from V and 5 bases from J, with 8 bases between. Germline CDR1 SQVTM, CDR2 ANQGSEA. The CDR3 protein is CSVEDRGDEQYF. The DNA for the CDR3 is TGCAGCGTTGAAGACAGGGGGGACGAGCAGTACTTC.